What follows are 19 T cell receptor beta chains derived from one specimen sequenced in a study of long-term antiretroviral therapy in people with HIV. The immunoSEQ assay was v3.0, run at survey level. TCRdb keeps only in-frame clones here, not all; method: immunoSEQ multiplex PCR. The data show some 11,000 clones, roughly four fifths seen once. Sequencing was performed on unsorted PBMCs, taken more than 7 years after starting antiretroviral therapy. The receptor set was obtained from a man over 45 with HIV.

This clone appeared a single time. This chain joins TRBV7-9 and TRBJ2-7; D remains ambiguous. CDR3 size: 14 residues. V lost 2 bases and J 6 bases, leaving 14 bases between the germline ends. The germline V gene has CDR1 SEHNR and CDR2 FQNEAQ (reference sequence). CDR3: CASSLSRQVTEQYF. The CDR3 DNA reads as TGTGCCAGCAGCTTATCTCGGCAGGTGACCGAGCAGTACTTC.

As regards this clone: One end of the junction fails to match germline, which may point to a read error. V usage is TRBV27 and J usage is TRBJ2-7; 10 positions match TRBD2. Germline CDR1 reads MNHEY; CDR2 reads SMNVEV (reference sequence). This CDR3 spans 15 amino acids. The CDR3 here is CASSLSGTSAYEQYF. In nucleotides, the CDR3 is TGTGCCAGCAGTCTATCCGGGACTAGCGCGTACGAGCAGTACTTC.

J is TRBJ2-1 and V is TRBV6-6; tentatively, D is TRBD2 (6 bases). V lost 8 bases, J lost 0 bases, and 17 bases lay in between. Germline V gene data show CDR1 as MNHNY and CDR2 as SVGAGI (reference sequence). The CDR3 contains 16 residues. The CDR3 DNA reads TGTGCCAGCGCGGCGGCGGGGATAAGCTCCTACAATGAGCAGTTCTTC. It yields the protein CASAAAGISSYNEQFF.

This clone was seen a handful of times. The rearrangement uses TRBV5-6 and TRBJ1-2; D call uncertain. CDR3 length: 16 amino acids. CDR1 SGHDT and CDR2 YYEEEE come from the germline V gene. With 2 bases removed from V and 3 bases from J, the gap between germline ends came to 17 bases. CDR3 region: CASSFWPPDYDYGYTF. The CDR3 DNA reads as TGTGCCAGCAGCTTTTGGCCCCCCGACTATGACTATGGCTACACCTTC.

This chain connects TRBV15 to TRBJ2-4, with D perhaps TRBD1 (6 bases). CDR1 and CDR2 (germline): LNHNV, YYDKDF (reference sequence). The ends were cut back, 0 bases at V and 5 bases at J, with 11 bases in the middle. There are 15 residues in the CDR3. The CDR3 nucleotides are TGTGCCACCAGCAGAGATTGGGACATCCAAAACATTCAGTACTTC. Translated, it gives CATSRDWDIQNIQYF.

CDR3 residues: CASSFIRLADTDTQYF. CDR3 coding DNA: TGTGCCAGCAGCTTTATCAGACTAGCAGACACAGATACGCAGTATTTT. V gene TRBV5-6 combines with J gene TRBJ2-3; 7 bases agree with TRBD2. Trimming took 2 bases from V and 2 from J; bases not matched to a gene: 8. The V gene's germline CDR1 is SGHDT and CDR2 YYEEEE. This CDR3 region has 16 residues.

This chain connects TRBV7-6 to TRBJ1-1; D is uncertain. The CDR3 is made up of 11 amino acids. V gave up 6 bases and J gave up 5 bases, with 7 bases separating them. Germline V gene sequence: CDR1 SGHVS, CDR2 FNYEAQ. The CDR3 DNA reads TGTGCCAGCAGTCAAATAACTGAAGCTTTCTTT. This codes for CASSQITEAFF.

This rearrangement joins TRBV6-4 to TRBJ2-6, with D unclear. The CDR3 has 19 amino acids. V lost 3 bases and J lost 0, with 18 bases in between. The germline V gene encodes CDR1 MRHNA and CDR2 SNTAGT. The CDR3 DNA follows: TGTGCCAGCAGTGAACTCACGCAGGCCCCCCACTCTGGGGCCAACGTCCTGACTTTC. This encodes CASSELTQAPHSGANVLTF.

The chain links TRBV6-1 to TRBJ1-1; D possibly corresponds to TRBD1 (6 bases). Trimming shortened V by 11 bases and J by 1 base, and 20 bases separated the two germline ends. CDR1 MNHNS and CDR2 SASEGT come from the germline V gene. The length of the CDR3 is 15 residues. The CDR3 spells CAAGGRAMRNTEAFF. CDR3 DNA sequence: TGTGCCGCCGGGGGGCGCGCCATGAGGAACACTGAAGCTTTCTTT.

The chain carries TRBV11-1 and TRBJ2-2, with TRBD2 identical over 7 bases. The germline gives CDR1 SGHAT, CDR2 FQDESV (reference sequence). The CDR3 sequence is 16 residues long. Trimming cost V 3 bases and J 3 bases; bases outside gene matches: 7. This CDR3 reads CASSLIGGSYTGELFF. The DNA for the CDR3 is TGTGCCAGCAGCTTGATCGGGGGGTCCTACACCGGGGAGCTGTTTTTT.

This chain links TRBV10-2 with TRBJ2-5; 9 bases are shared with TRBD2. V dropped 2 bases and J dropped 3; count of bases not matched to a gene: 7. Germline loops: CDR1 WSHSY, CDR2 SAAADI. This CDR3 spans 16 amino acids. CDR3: CASSEVGGGAEETQYF. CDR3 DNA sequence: TGCGCCAGCAGTGAGGTGGGCGGGGGGGCGGAAGAGACCCAGTACTTC.

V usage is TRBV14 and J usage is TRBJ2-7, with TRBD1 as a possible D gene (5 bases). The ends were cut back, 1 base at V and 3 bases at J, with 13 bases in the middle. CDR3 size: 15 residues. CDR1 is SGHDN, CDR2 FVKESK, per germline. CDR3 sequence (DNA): TGTGCCAGCAGCCAAGGAACAGGCTTGGTCTACGAGCAGTACTTC. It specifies CASSQGTGLVYEQYF.

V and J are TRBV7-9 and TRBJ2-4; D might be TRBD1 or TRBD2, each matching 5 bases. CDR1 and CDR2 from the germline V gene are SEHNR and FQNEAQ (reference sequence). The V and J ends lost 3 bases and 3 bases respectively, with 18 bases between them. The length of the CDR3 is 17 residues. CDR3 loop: CASSFSRTGPLKNIQYF. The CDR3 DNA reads TGTGCCAGCAGCTTCTCCCGGACGGGGCCTCTCAAAAACATTCAGTACTTC.

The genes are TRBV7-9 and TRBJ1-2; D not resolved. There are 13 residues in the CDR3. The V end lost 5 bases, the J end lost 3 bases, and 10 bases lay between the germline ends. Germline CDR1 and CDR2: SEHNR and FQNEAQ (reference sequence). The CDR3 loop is CASSPQVDYGYTF. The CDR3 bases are TGTGCCAGCAGCCCTCAGGTTGACTATGGCTACACCTTC.

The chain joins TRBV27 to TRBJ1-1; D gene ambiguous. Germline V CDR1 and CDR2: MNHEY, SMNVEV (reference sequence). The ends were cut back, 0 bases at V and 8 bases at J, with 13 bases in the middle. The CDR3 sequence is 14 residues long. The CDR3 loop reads CASSLSWTPVEAFF. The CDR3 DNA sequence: TGTGCCAGCAGTTTATCCTGGACGCCCGTCGAAGCTTTCTTT.

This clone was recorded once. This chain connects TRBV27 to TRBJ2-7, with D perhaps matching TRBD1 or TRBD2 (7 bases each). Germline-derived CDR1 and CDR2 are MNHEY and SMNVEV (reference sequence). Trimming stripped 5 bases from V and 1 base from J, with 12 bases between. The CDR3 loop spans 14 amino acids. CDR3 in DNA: TGTGCCAGCAGTAGCGGGACAGCTTCCTACGAGCAGTACTTC. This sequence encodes CASSSGTASYEQYF.

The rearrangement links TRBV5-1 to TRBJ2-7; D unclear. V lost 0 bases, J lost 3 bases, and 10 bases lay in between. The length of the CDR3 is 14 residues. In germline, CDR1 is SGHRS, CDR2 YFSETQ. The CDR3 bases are TGCGCCAGCAGCTTGGCCGGTCAGAACTACGAGCAGTACTTC. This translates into CASSLAGQNYEQYF.

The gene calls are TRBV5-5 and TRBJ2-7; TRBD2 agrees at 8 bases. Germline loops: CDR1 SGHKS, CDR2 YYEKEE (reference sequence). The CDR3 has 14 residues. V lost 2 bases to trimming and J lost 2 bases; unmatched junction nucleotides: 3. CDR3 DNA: TGTGCCAGCAGCTTTACTAGCGGAACCTACGAGCAGTACTTC. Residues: CASSFTSGTYEQYF.

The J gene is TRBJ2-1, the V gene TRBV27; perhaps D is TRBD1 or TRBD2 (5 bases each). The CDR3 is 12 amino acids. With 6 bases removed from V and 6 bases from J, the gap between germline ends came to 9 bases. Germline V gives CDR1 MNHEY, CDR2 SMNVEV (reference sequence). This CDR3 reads CASSPGGNEQFF. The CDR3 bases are TGTGCCAGCAGCCCTGGGGGCAATGAGCAGTTCTTC.